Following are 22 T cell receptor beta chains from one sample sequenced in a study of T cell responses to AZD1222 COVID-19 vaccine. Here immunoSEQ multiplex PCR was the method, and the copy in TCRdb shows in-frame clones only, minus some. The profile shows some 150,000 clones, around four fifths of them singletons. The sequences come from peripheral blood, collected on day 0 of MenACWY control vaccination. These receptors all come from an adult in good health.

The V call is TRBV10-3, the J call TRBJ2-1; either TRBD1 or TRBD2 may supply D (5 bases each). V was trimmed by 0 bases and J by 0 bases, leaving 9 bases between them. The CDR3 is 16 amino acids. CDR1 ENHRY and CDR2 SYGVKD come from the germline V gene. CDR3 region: CAISESRGASYNEQFF. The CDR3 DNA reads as TGTGCCATCAGTGAGTCGAGAGGGGCCTCCTACAATGAGCAGTTCTTC.

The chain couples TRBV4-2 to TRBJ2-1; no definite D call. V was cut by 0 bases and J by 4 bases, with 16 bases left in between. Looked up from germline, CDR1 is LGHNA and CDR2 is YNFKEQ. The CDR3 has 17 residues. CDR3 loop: CASSQDQTWGPYNEQFF. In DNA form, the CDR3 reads TGTGCCAGCAGCCAAGATCAAACCTGGGGTCCGTACAATGAGCAGTTCTTC.

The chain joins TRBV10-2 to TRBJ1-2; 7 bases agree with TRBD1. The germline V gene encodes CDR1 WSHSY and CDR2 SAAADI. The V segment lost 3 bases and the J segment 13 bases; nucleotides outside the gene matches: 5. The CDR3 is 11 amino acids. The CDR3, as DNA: TGCGCCAGCAGTGAAGGGGGCGCTTCCACCTTC. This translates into CASSEGGASTF.

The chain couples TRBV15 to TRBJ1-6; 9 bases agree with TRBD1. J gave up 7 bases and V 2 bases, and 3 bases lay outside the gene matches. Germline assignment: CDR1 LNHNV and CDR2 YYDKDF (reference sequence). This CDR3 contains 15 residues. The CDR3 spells CATSRLGQGNSPLHF. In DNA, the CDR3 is TGTGCCACCAGCAGACTAGGACAGGGGAATTCACCCCTCCACTTT.

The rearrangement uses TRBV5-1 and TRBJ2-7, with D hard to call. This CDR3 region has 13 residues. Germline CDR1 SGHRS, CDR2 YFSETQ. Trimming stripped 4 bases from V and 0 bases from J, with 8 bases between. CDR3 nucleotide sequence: TGCGCCAGCAGCCCCTCCCCCTCCTACGAGCAGTACGTC. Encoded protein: CASSPSPSYEQYV.

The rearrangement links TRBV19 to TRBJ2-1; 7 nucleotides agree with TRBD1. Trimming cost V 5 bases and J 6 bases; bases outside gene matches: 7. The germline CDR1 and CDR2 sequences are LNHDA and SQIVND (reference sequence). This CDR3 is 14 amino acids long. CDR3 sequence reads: CASSERDSFNEQFF. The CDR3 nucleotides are TGTGCCAGTAGTGAAAGGGACAGCTTCAATGAGCAGTTCTTC. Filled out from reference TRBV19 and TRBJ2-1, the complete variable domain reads DGGITQSPKYLFRKEGQNVTLSCEQNLNHDAMYWYRQDPGQGLRLIYYSQIVNDFQKGDIAEGYSVSREKKESFPLTVTSAQKNPTAFYLCASSERDSFNEQFFGPGTRLTVL.

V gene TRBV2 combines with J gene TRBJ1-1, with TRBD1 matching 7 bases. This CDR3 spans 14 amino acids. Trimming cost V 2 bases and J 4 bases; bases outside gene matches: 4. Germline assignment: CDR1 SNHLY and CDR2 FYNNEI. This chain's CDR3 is CASSERRGLTEAFF. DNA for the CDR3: TGTGCCAGCAGTGAAAGGAGGGGGCTCACTGAAGCTTTCTTT.

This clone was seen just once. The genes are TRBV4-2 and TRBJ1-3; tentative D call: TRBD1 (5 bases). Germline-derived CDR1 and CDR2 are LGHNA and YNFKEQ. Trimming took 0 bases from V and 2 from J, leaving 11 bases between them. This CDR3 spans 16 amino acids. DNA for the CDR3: TGTGCCAGCAGCCAAGATCCCCCAGGGACTGGAAACACCATATATTTT. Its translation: CASSQDPPGTGNTIYF.

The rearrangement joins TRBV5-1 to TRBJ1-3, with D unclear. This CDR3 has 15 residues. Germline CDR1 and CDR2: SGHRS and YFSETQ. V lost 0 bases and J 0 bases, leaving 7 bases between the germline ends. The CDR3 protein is CASSLGQNSGNTIYF. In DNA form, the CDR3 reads TGCGCCAGCAGCTTGGGACAAAACTCTGGAAACACCATATATTTT.

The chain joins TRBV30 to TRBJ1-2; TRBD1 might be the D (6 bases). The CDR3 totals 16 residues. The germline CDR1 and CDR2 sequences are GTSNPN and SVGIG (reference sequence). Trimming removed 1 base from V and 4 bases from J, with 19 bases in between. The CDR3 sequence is CAWSETGNRVLYGYTF. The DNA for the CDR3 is TGTGCCTGGAGTGAAACAGGGAACCGGGTTCTCTATGGCTACACCTTC.

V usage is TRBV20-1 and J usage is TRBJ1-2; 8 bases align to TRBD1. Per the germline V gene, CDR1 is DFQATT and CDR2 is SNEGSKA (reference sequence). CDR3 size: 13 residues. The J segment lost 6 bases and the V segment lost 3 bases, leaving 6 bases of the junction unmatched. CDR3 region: CSASLTGAHGYTF. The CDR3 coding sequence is TGCAGTGCTAGTCTGACAGGGGCGCATGGCTACACCTTC.

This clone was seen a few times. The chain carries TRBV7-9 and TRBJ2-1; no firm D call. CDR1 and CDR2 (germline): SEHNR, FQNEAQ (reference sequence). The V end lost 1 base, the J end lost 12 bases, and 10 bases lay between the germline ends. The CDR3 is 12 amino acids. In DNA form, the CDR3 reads TGTGCCAGCAGCTTAGATAGGGATGGGCAGTTCTTC. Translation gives CASSLDRDGQFF.

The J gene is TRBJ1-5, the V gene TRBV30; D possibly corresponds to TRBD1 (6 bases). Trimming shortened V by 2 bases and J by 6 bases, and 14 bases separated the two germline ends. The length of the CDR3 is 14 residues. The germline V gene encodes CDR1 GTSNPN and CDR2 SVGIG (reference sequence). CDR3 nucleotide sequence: TGTGCCTGGAGTACAGGGCTTTCTGGTCAGCCCCAGCATTTT. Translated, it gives CAWSTGLSGQPQHF.

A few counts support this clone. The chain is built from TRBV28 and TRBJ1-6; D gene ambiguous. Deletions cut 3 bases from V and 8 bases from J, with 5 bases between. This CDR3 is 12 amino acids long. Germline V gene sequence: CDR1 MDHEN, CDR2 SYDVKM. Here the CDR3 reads CASSFRYSPLHF. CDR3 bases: TGTGCCAGCAGTTTCAGATATTCACCCCTCCACTTT.

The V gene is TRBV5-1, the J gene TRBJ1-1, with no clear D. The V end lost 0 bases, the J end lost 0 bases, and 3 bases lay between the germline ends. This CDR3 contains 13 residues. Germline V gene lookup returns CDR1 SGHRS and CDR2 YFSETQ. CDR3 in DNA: TGCGCCAGCAGCTTGGAGTTGAACACTGAAGCTTTCTTT. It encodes CASSLELNTEAFF. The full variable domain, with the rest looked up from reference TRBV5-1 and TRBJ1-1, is KAGVTQTPRYLIKTRGQQVTLSCSPISGHRSVSWYQQTPGQGLQFLFEYFSETQRNKGNFPGRFSGRQFSNSRSEMNVSTLELGDSALYLCASSLELNTEAFFGQGTRLTVV.

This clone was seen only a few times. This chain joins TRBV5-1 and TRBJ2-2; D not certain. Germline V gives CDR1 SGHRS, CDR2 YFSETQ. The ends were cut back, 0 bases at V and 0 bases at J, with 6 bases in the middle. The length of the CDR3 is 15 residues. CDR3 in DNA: TGCGCCAGCAGCTTGGTGGTGACGAACACCGGGGAGCTGTTTTTT. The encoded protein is CASSLVVTNTGELFF.

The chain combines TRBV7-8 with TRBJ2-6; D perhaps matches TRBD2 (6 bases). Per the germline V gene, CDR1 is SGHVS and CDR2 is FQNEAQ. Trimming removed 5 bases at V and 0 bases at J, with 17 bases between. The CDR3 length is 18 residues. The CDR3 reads CASSHGRPLYSGANVLTF. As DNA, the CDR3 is TGTGCCAGCAGCCACGGGAGACCCCTCTACTCTGGGGCCAACGTCCTGACTTTC.

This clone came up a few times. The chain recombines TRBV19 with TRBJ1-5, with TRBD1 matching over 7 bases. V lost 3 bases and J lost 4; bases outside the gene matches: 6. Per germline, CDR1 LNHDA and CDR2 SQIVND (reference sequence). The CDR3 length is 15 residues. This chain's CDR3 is CASSIRRDRNQPQHF. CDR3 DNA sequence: TGTGCCAGTAGTATTCGCCGGGACAGAAATCAGCCCCAGCATTTT.

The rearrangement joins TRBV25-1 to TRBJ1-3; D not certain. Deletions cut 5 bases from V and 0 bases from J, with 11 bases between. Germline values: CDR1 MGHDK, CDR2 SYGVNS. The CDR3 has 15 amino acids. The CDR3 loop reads CASSNGRVSGNTIYF. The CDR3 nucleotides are TGTGCCAGCAGTAACGGACGGGTCTCTGGAAACACCATATATTTT.

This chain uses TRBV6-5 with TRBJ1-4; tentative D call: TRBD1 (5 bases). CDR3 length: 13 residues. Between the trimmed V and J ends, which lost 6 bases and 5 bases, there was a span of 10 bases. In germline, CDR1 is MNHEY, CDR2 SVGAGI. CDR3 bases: TGTGCCAGCAGGCAGGGATCCAATGAAAAACTGTTTTTT. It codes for CASRQGSNEKLFF.

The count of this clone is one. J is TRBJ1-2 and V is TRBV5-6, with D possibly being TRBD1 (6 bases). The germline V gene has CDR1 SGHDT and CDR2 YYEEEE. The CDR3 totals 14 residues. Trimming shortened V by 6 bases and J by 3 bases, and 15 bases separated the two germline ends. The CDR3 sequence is CASTQGGADYGYTF. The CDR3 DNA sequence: TGTGCCAGCACCCAAGGGGGGGCCGACTATGGCTACACCTTC.

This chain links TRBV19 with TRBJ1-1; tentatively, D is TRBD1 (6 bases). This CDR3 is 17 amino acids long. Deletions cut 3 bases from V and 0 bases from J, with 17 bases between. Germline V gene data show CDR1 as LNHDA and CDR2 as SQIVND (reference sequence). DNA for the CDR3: TGTGCCAGTAGTATTGCAGGGGCAGTTGGTTTGAACACTGAAGCTTTCTTT. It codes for CASSIAGAVGLNTEAFF.